This T cell receptor (beta chain) was captured by sequencing in a study of shared clonotypes between healthy human individuals (dated by TCRdb to the early 2020s). Regarding the research as a whole: Three men and a couple of women, aged 18 to 49 years, made up the cohort. For each donor, three plates each were used for CD4 naive and CD4 memory, two plates were used for CD8 naive, and one plate was used for CD8 memory. Per donor, leukapheresis produced somewhere between about 0.94 and 8.9 billion PBMCs. The study deeply sequenced blood TCR repertoires of about five healthy adults to estimate repertoire size and the extent of clonotype sharing between individuals. Different laboratories and diverse techniques were used to prepare libraries and sequence TCR repertoires, to increase sequencing depth and limit assay-specific biases.

The germline V gene sets CDR1 to SGHTA and CDR2 to FQGNSA. The CDR3 comprises 13 residues, both ends counted. The full study reports these points: Naive subsets generally had larger estimated clonotype richness than memory subsets. Compared with non-shared clonotypes, the clonotypes found in all four sorted-subset donors had higher generation probabilities. The genetic and exposure-history diversity represented was limited by the small number of donors. Incomplete sequencing was indicated by rarefaction of sorted-subset datasets, despite the large sequencing depth. Sampling was restricted to blood, and TCR repertoires in tissue are likely to differ from TCR repertoires in blood. Pairwise subsampling led to the expectation that sequencing depth would affect the degree of clonotype sharing among donors. Sharing across a few donors was observed for 4.5% to 6.5% of naive CD4, about 3.2% of naive CD8, over 2% of memory CD4, and roughly 0.4% of memory CD8 clonotypes.

TCR CDR3 regions were amplified from genomic DNA by multiplex PCR using the deep immunoSEQ assay. Extracted genomic DNA from each cell subset was distributed evenly across all wells of several immunoSEQ 96-well plates, and each plate was treated as a replicate. Each replicate PCR for sorted subsets received about 220 ng genomic DNA, equal to about 30,000 T cell genomes. The purified libraries were quantified using a Qubit 3.0 fluorometer, sized with a Bioanalyzer 2100, and then quantified again using the KAPA Library Quantification kit. Every immunoSEQ 96-well plate was sequenced on a dedicated single-read 150-cycle Illumina NextSeq 550 flow cell. In the paper's pipeline: Because the immunoSEQ output included only junctional sequences and no quality scores, the filtering could not be the same as the filtering used for full-length reads. To assign V/J genes and CDR3, sequences were annotated against IMGT germline references using PyIR, a Python wrapper for IgBLAST v1.9. Any read was removed if the V/J assignment was weak (E-value above 1e-6), the CDR3 was missing, or the read contained stop codons, out-of-frame junctions, or ambiguous translated residues. V3J clonotypes were defined as sequences sharing the same inferred V gene, J gene, and CDR3 amino acid sequence. Percentage overlap between repertoires was computed as shared unique clonotypes divided by the size of the smaller repertoire. Repertoire richness was assessed with RTK rarefaction, the Chao1 estimator, and Recon v2.1 estimates of unobserved clonotypes. Generation probabilities for all TCRbeta clonotypes obtained by the gDNA method from a handful of donors were computed using OLGA. The source is immuneACCESS, and TCRdb retained only in-frame sequences with V and J called. Part of the clones is not carried over; for the studies checked, unresolved V genes explain less than half of this, and the remainder is unexplained. V, J and clone size derive from that table, while D and trimming were established from the DNA sequence. The sample table holds 2 million to 2.5 million clones, of which around 93% were seen once. The top ten clonotypes cover about 0.36% of the sample.

In regard to this clone: Its antigen is still unknown. The conserved phenylalanine or tryptophan is not found at the CDR3 terminus, so this likely reflects a read error. The limits of the CDR3 on the DNA are not certain, so only TCRdb's listed CDR3 is given.

Healthy HIV-negative adults with no recently reported acute infections or vaccinations were included as donors. All donors were Caucasian adults living in Nashville, Tennessee, USA. CD4+ T cells were enriched through magnetic negative selection, after which naive cells were positively selected on CD45RA and the remaining negative fraction served as the memory subset. After blood collection by leukapheresis, PBMCs were isolated using Ficoll-Histopaque density gradient centrifugation and then cryopreserved in the vapor phase of liquid nitrogen. Analytical flow cytometry was used to check the purity and quantity of every magnetically sorted T cell population. Each sorted fraction had its genomic DNA isolated and then quantified by UV absorbance on a Nanodrop 2000c.

The chain links TRBV7-2 with TRBJ2-7. The source material was naive CD4+ T cells from PBMCs. What the cell subset or site label conveys for this sample: CD45RA+ positively selected. The TCR was taken from a man between 18 and 29 years old in good health. Some clones in this sample may be carry-over from other donors' samples. The CDR3 reads as follows: CASSLSTTTSLSS.